Here is one TCR beta chain with its context. This clonotype came up many times. The antigen it recognizes is unknown. No base quality information exists; no much larger clone differs at one position. The CDR3 spans 15 residues, from the cysteine through the phenylalanine. The DNA shown is the 45-base CDR3, in frame from base 1. Trimming takes 5 bases from V and 4 bases from J, and the germline ends sit 16 bases apart. Via the germline V gene, CDR1 is MNHEY and CDR2 SVGEGT. The sample belongs to a study of HIV-infected children after antiretroviral therapy interruption (dated by TCRdb to the late 2010s). With respect to the entire study: All eight included children had a CD4+ count above 500 and a viral load below 50 copies/ml, with four on planned treatment interruption and four on continuous treatment. Median age was around 9 years in the interruption group and roughly 8 years in the continuous treatment group. Alongside measurements of thymic output, TCR repertoires of children on planned treatment interruption were compared with TCR repertoires of children on continuous antiretroviral treatment. Most participating children had recorded exposure to EBV and CMV. Interruption-arm samples came from week 0, week 12, end of interruption (week 24 or 48), and about 3 years after study end. In the continuous-treatment arm, samples from corresponding weeks 0, 48 and 150 were analyzed. Overall study outcomes, separate from this receptor: The small number of patients is a limitation of the study, so the data should be interpreted with caution. For naive CD4+ repertoires of PTI patients, CDR3 sharing between time points dropped once interruption began, while many sequences were shared between the end of interruption and 3 years later. The naive CD4+ Gini coefficient rose by the end of treatment interruption, suggesting clonal expansion, and returned to baseline by 3 years. Minor non-naive CD45RA+ populations such as EMRA or stem memory cells might have been included among the sorted CD45RA+ naive cells.

Reading the label with the study, this specimen's treatment or condition is: PENTA 11 planned treatment interruption arm or continuous ART arm. Participants were children from the United Kingdom aged 2 to 15 years who had received at least three-drug ART for at least 24 weeks. Cryopreserved PBMCs containing at least 5 million viable cells were needed, and four candidate patients were excluded because their viable PBMC yield was low. Naive CD4+ CD45RA+ CD45RO- T cells were FACS-sorted from thawed PBMCs on a FACSAria III cell sorter. After sorting, the cells were fixed and RNA was extracted first with the RNeasy FFPE kit and then with the RNeasy Micro kit. Library method: 3' RACE. TCR libraries were built from RNA using a 3' RACE protocol with unique molecular identifiers to correct PCR amplification bias. Amplicon libraries were pooled in groups of up to roughly 12 and sequenced on an Illumina MiSeq using v2 2x250 paired-end chemistry. The source study handled its data this way. Reads were processed with Decombinator for assignment of V and J genes and CDR3, and barcode-based correction of errors and PCR bias was applied. Repertoires were subsampled to equal depth before Gini coefficient calculation using the R ineq package. Three approaches were used to assess CDR3 similarity: GLIPH, Hamming distance and a shared triplet metric. TCRdb applied fastp at Q25 and MiXCR to the public reads, then kept only in-frame beta chains. For every CDR3 protein sequence, its rows merge into one entry that carries the most common genes and DNA. The V and J calls, along with clone size, are taken from TCRdb and not from the paper's own processing. In all, the sample holds 45,000 to 50,000 distinct CDR3 sequences, and 3.5% to 5% of those were seen once. The ten largest account for about 0.71% of the sample.

The clonotype was recovered from a pool of human donors with HIV. Sequencing was performed on CD45RA+ CD4+ T cells from PBMCs, pooled from several time points, taken from a donor given antiretroviral therapy, either interrupted or continuous. The label giving this sample's cell subset or site can be read as: naive CD4+ CD45RA+ CD45RO- T cells. The sequence joins TRBV6-2 or TRBV6-3 to TRBJ2-3, with no D gene named confidently. The encoded CDR3 is CASSPGRLDADTQYF. The sequence in DNA is TGTGCCAGCAGTCCCGGTCGGCTAGACGCAGATACGCAGTATTTT.